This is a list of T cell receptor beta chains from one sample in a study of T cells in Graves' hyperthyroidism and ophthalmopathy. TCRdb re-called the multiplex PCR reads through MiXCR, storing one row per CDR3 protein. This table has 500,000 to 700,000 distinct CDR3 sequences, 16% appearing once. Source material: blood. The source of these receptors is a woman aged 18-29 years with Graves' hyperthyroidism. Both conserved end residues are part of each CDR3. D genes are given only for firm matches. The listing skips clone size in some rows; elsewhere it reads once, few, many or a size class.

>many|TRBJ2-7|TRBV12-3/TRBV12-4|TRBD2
TGTGCCAGCAGTCCCTCCCCGGGACTATGGGAGCAGTACTTC
CASSPSPGLWEQYF
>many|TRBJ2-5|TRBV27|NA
TGTGCCAGCAGTTTCGGAGGAGGCCTCCAAGAGACCCAGTACTTC
CASSFGGGLQETQYF
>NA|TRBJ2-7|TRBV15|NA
TGTGCCACCAGCAGAGACCAGAGATATTACGAGCAGTACTTC
CATSRDQRYYEQYF
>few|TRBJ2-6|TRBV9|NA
TGTGCCAGCAGCGTAGTCTCTGAGGGGGGGGCTGGCGTCCTGACTTTC
CASSVVSEGGAGVLTF
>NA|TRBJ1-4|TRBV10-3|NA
TGTGCCACCGGGCGTGATGAAAAACTGTTTTTT
CATGRDEKLFF
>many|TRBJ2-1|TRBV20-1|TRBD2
TGCAGTGCAAGCTTCGGCGGGGGGGTTGAGCAGTTCTTC
CSASFGGGVEQFF
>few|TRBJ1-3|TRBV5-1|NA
TGCGCCAGCAGCTTGGGGACACGGAGCTCTGGAAACACCATATATTTT
CASSLGTRSSGNTIYF
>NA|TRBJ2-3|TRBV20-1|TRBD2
TGCAGTGCTGGGAGAGCTAGCGGGAGGGAAACAGATACGCAGTATTTT
CSAGRASGRETDTQYF
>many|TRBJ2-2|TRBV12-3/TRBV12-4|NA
TGTGCCAGCCGAGTGTACACCGGGGAGCTGTTTTTT
CASRVYTGELFF
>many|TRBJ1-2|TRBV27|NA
TGTGCCAGCAGTCCTAACTATGGACTCGGGAGAAGTGGCTACACCTTC
CASSPNYGLGRSGYTF
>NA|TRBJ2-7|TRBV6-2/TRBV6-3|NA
TGTGCCAGCAGCCCCGTCGATGGAGTCCCCGAGCAGTACTTC
CASSPVDGVPEQYF
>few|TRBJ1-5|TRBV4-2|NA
TGTGCCAGCAGCCAAGCGGGGCTCAATCAGCCCCAGCATTTT
CASSQAGLNQPQHF
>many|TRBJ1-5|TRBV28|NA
TGTGCCAGCAGTTTCAACGGTTGGGGGCGGTATCAGCCCCAGCATTTT
CASSFNGWGRYQPQHF
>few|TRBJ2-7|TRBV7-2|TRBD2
TGTGCCAGCAGCCGACCCACTAGCGGGGGGGCCTACGAGCAGTACTTC
CASSRPTSGGAYEQYF
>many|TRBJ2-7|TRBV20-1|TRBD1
TGCAGTGCTAGAGATTACAGGGGCTACGAGCAGTACTTC
CSARDYRGYEQYF
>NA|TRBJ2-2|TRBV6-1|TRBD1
TGTGCCAGCAGTTGGACAGGGGGCGACGGCGGGGAGCTGTTTTTT
CASSWTGGDGGELFF
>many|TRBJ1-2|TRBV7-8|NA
TGTGCCAGCAGCTCCGCCTGGGGATGGTATGGCTACACCTTC
CASSSAWGWYGYTF
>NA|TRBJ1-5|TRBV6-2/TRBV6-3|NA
TGTGCCAGCAGTTGGCCGGCGGATAGCAATCAGCCCCAGCATTTT
CASSWPADSNQPQHF
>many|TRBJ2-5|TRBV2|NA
TGTGCCACTGGACCTGGCAGCCAAGAGACCCAGTACTTC
CATGPGSQETQYF
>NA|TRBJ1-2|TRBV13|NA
TGTGCCAGCAGCCGCCGGGACACGTCTAACTATGGCTACACCTTC
CASSRRDTSNYGYTF
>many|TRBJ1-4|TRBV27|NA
TGTGCCAGCAGTTCATCCCAACAGCGTGCCGCTCGCCGAGCAACTAATGAAAAACTGTTTTTT
CASSSSQQRAARRATNEKLFF
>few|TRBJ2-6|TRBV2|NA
TGTGCCAGCAGTGTCCCTCGGGGGGCCAACGTCCTGACTTTC
CASSVPRGANVLTF
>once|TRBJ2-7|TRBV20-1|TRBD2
TGCAGTGCTCCACAACTAGCGGGAGGGCCGGGTGAGCAGTACTTC
CSAPQLAGGPGEQYF
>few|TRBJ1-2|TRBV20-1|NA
TGCAGTGCGGAAGACCAGGGGAGCTACACCTTC
CSAEDQGSYTF
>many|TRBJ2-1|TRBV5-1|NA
TGCGCCAGCAGCTTGGGAGTCAGGGCAAATGAGCAGTTCTTC
CASSLGVRANEQFF
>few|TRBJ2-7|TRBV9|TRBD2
TGTGCCAGCAGCCCAACTAGCGGGGCCGCCTACGAGCAGTACTTC
CASSPTSGAAYEQYF